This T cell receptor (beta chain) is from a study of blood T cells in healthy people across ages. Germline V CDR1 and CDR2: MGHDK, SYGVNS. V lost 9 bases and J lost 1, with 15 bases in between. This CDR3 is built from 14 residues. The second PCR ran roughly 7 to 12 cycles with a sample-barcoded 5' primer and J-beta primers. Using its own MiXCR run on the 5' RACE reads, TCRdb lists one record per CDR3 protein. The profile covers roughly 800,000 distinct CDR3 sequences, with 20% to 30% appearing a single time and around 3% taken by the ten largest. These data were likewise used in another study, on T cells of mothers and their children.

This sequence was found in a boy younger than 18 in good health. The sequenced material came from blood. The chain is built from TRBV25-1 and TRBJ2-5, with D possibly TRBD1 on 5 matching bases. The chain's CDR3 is CASSLIDSQETQYF. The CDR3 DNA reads TGTGCCAGTTCGCTGATCGACAGCCAAGAGACCCAGTACTTC. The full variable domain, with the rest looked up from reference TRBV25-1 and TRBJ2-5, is EADIYQTPRYLVIGTGKKITLECSQTMGHDKMYWYQQDPGMELHLIHYSYGVNSTEKGDLSSESTVSRIRTEHFPLTLESARPSHTSQYLCASSLIDSQETQYFGPGTRLLVL.